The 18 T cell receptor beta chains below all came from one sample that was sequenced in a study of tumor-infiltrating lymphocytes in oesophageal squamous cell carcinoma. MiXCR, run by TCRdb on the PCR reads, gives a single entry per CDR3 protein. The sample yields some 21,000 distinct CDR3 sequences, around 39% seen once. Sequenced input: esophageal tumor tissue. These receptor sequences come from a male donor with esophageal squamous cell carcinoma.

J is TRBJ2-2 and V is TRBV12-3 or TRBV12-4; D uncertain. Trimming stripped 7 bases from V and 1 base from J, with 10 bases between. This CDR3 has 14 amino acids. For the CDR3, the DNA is TGTGCCAGCAAGGAACAACAGAACACCGGGGAGCTGTTTTTT. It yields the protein CASKEQQNTGELFF.

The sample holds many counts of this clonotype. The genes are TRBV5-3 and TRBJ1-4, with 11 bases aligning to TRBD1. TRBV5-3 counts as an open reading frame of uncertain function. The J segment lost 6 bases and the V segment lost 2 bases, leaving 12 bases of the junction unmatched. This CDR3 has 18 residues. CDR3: CARSFWTGGPHLDEKLFF. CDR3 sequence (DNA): TGTGCCAGAAGCTTCTGGACAGGGGGCCCTCACCTCGATGAAAAACTGTTTTTT.

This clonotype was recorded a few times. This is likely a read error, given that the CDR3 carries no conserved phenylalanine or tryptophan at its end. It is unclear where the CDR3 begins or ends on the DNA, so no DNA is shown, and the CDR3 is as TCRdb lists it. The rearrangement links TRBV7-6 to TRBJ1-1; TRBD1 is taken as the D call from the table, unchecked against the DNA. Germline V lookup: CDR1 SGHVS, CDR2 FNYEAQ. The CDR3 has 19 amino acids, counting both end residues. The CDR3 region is CASAGARTEKPGSEQYFGP.

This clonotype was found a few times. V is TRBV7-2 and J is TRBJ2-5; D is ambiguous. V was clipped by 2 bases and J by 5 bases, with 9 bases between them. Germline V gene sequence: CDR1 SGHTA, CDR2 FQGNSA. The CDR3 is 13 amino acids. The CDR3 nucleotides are TGTGCCAGCAGCTTATCTTGGGATGAGACCCAGTACTTC. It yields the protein CASSLSWDETQYF.

The CDR3 spells CASSYLGAGANVLTF. In nucleotides, the CDR3 is TGTGCCAGCAGCTACCTCGGTGCTGGGGCCAACGTCCTGACTTTC. This sequence joins TRBV5-5 and TRBJ2-6; D ambiguous. Germline V lookup: CDR1 SGHKS, CDR2 YYEKEE (reference sequence). Trimming removed 3 bases at V and 2 bases at J, with 9 bases between. The CDR3 sequence is 15 residues long.

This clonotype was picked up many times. CDR3 loop: CASSPTGLNTEAFF. The CDR3 region has the DNA TGTGCCAGCAGTCCGACAGGGCTGAACACTGAAGCTTTCTTT. The chain combines TRBV6-1 with TRBJ1-1, with 7 nucleotides matching TRBD1. Looked up from germline, CDR1 is MNHNS and CDR2 is SASEGT. CDR3 length equals 14 residues. Germline trimming cut 5 bases from V and 0 bases from J; bases unmatched to any gene: 3.

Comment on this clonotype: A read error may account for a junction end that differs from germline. DNA of the CDR3: TGTGCCAGCAGTAGACAGGTTGAATTCTACGAGCAGTACTTT. It specifies CASSRQVEFYEQYF. This sequence joins TRBV6-8 and TRBJ1-6, with D perhaps TRBD1 (6 bases). The CDR3 consists of 14 residues. Germline values: CDR1 MNHGY, CDR2 SAAAGT.

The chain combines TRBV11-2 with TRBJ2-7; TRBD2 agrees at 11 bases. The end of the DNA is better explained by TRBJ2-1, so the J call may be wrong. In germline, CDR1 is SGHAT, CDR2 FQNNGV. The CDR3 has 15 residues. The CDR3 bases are TGTGCCAGCAGCCCACGACTAGCGGGGTACAATGAGCAGTTCTTC. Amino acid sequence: CASSPRLAGYNEQFF.

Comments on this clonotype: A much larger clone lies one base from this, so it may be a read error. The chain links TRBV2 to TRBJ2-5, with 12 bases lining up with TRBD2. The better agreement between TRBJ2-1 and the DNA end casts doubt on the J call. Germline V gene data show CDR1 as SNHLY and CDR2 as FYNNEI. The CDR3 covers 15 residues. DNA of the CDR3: TGTGCCAGCAGTTCCCTAGCGGGAGGGGTCAATGAGCAGTTCTTC. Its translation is CASSSLAGGVNEQFF.

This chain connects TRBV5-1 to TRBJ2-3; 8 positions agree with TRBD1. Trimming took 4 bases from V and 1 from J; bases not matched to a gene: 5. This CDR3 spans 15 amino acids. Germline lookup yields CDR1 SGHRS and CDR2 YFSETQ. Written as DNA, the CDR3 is TGCGCCAGCAGCCAACAGGGGGACCGCACAGATACGCAGTATTTT. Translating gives CASSQQGDRTDTQYF.

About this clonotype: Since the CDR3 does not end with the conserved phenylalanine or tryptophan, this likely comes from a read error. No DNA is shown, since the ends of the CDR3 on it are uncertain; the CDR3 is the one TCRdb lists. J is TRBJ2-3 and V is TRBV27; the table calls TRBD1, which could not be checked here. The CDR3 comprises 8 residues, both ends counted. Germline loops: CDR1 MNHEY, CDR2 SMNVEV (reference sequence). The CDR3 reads CASSAMTG.

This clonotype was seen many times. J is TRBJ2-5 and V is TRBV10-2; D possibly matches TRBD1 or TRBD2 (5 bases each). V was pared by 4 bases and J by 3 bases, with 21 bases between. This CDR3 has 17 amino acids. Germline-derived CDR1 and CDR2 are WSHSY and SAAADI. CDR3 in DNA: TGCGCCAGCAGTGGAACCCTCGGGACGGGGAAAAAAGAGACCCAGTACTTC. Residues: CASSGTLGTGKKETQYF.

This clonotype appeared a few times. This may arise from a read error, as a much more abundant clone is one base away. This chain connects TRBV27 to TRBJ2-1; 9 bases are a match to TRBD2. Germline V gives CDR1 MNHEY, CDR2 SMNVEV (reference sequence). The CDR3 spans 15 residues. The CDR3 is CAGSLWVAGDNEQFF. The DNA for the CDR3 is TGTGCCGGCAGTTTATGGGTAGCGGGAGATAATGAGCAGTTCTTC.

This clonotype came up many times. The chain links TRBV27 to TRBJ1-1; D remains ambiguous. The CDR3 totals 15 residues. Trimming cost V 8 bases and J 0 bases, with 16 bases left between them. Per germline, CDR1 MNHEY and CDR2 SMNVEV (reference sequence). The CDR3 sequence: CASQMTFPLNTEAFF. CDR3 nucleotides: TGTGCCAGCCAAATGACGTTCCCCTTGAACACTGAAGCTTTCTTT.

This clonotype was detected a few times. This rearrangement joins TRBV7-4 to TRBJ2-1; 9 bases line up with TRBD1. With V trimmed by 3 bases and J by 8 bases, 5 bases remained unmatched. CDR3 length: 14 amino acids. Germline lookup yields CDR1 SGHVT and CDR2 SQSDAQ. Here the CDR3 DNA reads TGTGCCAGCAGCTTGGGGACAGGGATCCATGAGCAGTTCTTC. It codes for CASSLGTGIHEQFF.

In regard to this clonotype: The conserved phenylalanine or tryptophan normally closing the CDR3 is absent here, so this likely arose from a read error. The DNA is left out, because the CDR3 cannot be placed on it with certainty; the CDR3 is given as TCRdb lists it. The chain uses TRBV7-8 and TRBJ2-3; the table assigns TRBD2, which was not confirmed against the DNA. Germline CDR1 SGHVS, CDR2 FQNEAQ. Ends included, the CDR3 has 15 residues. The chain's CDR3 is CASSPGPNTEAFFGQ.

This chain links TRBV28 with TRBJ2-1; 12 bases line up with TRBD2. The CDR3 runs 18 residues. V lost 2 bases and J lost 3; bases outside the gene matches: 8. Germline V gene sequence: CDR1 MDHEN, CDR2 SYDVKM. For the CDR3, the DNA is TGTGCCAGCAGTTTAGGGGGAACTAGCGGGAGGCACTACAATGAGCAGTTCTTC. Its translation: CASSLGGTSGRHYNEQFF.

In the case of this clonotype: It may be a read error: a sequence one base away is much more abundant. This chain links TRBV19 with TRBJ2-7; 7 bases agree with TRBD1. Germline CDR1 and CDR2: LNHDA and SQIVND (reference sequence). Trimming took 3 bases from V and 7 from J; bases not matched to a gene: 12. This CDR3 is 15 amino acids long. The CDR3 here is CASSITGVSYNEQYF. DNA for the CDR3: TGTGCCAGTAGTATTACAGGGGTGTCCTACAATGAGCAGTACTTC.